One and the same sample provided the 32 T cell receptor beta chains below, sequenced in a study of T-cell memory formation after mild COVID-19. A single record per CDR3 protein comes from TCRdb applying MiXCR to the 5' RACE reads. The sample consists of roughly 250,000 distinct CDR3 sequences, roughly 17% of them appearing once. Source material: PBMCs or a T cell subset sorted from them (not recorded which). The receptor set was obtained from a man aged 18 to 29 who had mild COVID-19 (a few samples of this study predate the infection). Cell type and time point are not known.

This chain connects TRBV5-5 to TRBJ1-1; 7 positions match TRBD1. The CDR3 has 15 amino acids. The V and J ends lost 4 bases and 3 bases, in that order; junction bases with no gene match: 9. CDR1 is SGHKS, CDR2 YYEKEE, per germline (reference sequence). CDR3 protein: CASSAPGQLDTEAFF. DNA for the CDR3: TGTGCCAGCAGCGCACCGGGACAGTTGGACACTGAAGCTTTCTTT. The complete variable domain, with remaining parts taken from reference TRBV5-5 and TRBJ1-1, reads DAGVTQSPTHLIKTRGQQVTLRCSPISGHKSVSWYQQVLGQGPQFIFQYYEKEERGRGNFPDRFSARQFPNYSSELNVNALLLGDSALYLCASSAPGQLDTEAFFGQGTRLTVV.

This clonotype was detected only a few times. The J gene is TRBJ1-3, the V gene TRBV6-5; no clear D. V gave up 2 bases and J gave up 4 bases, with 9 bases separating them. The CDR3 consists of 14 residues. Germline V gives CDR1 MNHEY, CDR2 SVGAGI. This CDR3 is CASSYGWGGNTIYF. The CDR3 nucleotides read TGTGCCAGCAGTTACGGATGGGGAGGAAACACCATATATTTT.

This chain uses TRBV7-9 with TRBJ1-2; weak D call: TRBD1 (6 bases). Germline loops: CDR1 SEHNR, CDR2 FQNEAQ (reference sequence). The CDR3 runs to 14 residues. V dropped 4 bases and J dropped 4 bases, with 13 bases sitting between them. The CDR3 is CASSWPGHSYGYTF. As DNA, the CDR3 is TGTGCCAGCAGCTGGCCGGGACATAGCTATGGCTACACCTTC.

This clonotype was recorded a few times. The J gene is TRBJ1-2, the V gene TRBV2, with D uncertain. V lost 6 bases, J lost 8 bases, and 19 bases lay in between. Germline CDR1 and CDR2: SNHLY and FYNNEI. This CDR3 spans 14 amino acids. The CDR3 reads CASSSMTPEEGYTF. The CDR3 coding sequence is TGTGCCAGCAGCTCGATGACCCCAGAGGAAGGCTACACCTTC. The variable domain in full, completed from reference TRBV2 and TRBJ1-2, reads EPEVTQTPSHQVTQMGQEVILRCVPISNHLYFYWYRQILGQKVEFLVSFYNNEISEKSEIFDDQFSVERPDGSNFTLKIRSTKLEDSAMYFCASSSMTPEEGYTFGSGTRLTVV.

This clonotype turned up a few times. This chain uses TRBV12-3 or TRBV12-4 with TRBJ1-5; the match to TRBD1 covers 8 bases. The CDR3 consists of 15 residues. J was trimmed by 4 bases and V by 2 bases; bases with no gene match: 4. This CDR3 is CASSLSGGGNQPQHF. The CDR3 DNA reads TGTGCCAGCAGTTTATCAGGGGGCGGGAATCAGCCCCAGCATTTT.

The CDR3 DNA reads as TGTGCCACCAGTGATGGACAGGGGGCATGGGATACGCAGTATTTT. Residues: CATSDGQGAWDTQYF. The rearrangement links TRBV24-1 to TRBJ2-3; 11 nucleotides match TRBD1. Trimming took 3 bases from V and 6 from J; bases not matched to a gene: 4. CDR1 is KGHDR and CDR2 is SFDVKD in the germline V gene. The CDR3 extends over 15 amino acids.

The chain is built from TRBV7-2 and TRBJ1-4; no definite D call. The ends were cut back, 1 base at V and 1 base at J, with 7 bases in the middle. This CDR3 is built from 15 residues. Germline V gene lookup returns CDR1 SGHTA and CDR2 FQGNSA. CDR3 sequence reads: CASSLVPQTNEKLFF. The CDR3 DNA follows: TGTGCCAGCAGCTTAGTTCCGCAAACTAATGAAAAACTGTTTTTT.

This clonotype was found many times. The V call is TRBV24-1, the J call TRBJ2-5; D tentatively fits TRBD1 or TRBD2 (6 bases each). The CDR3 contains 12 residues. CDR1 is KGHDR and CDR2 is SFDVKD in the germline V gene. V lost 6 bases and J 5 bases, leaving 9 bases between the germline ends. The CDR3, as DNA: TGTGCCACCAGTAGGAGGGGGGAGACCCAGTACTTC. It codes for CATSRRGETQYF.

The chain is built from TRBV9 and TRBJ2-2; D is unclear. V was cut by 3 bases and J by 6 bases, with 6 bases left in between. The CDR3 runs to 12 residues. The germline gives CDR1 SGDLS, CDR2 YYNGEE. As DNA, the CDR3 is TGTGCCAGCAGCGAATGGGCCGGGGAGCTGTTTTTT. Protein: CASSEWAGELFF.

This clonotype was found many times. A junction end diverges from the germline sequence, so it may reflect a read error. V and J are TRBV5-1 and TRBJ2-5; D remains unclear. The CDR3 sequence is 13 residues long. Germline CDR1 SGHRS, CDR2 YFSETQ. CDR3 DNA sequence: TGTGCCAGCAGCTTGGTGGGGCAAGAGACCCAGTACTTC. Translated, it gives CASSLVGQETQYF.

The V gene is TRBV7-6, the J gene TRBJ2-3; unclear D gene. The CDR3 runs to 13 residues. Trimming cost V 5 bases and J 5 bases, with 11 bases left between them. CDR1 is SGHVS and CDR2 is FNYEAQ in the germline V gene. CDR3 bases: TGTGCCAGCAGCGGCGGTTCTGGAGATACGCAGTATTTT. Translated: CASSGGSGDTQYF.

The chain is built from TRBV20-1 and TRBJ2-7; D possibly matches TRBD1 or TRBD2 (5 bases each). CDR3 size: 16 residues. The V end was cut by 5 bases, the J end by 5 bases, with 25 bases between. Germline V lookup: CDR1 DFQATT, CDR2 SNEGSKA (reference sequence). The CDR3 loop reads CSALSLRDQATHEQYF. The CDR3 DNA reads as TGCAGTGCTTTATCACTCCGGGACCAAGCGACCCACGAGCAGTACTTC.

Many counts were recorded for this clonotype. The chain employs TRBV7-2 and TRBJ2-3, with TRBD2 matching over 7 bases. The V gene's germline CDR1 is SGHTA and CDR2 FQGNSA. The CDR3 extends over 14 amino acids. The ends lost 4 bases at V and 2 bases at J; junction bases unmatched: 3. The CDR3: CASSSGLVTDTQYF. CDR3 bases: TGTGCCAGCAGCTCCGGACTAGTCACAGATACGCAGTATTTT.

This clonotype was seen more than once but under ten times. This chain links TRBV14 with TRBJ1-1, with a tentative D call TRBD1 (5 bases). Trimming left V 2 bases short and J 5 bases short, with 9 bases between. Per the germline V gene, CDR1 is SGHDN and CDR2 is FVKESK. This CDR3 comprises 13 residues. CDR3 protein: CASSQLWGTEAFF. Here the CDR3 DNA reads TGTGCCAGCAGCCAACTGTGGGGGACTGAAGCTTTCTTT.

This chain uses TRBV10-3 with TRBJ2-7; TRBD2 matches at 7 bases. The CDR3 runs to 13 residues. The germline CDR1 and CDR2 sequences are ENHRY and SYGVKD. The V segment lost 7 bases and the J segment 0 bases; nucleotides outside the gene matches: 3. CDR3 sequence: CAIKKRDSYEQYF. The CDR3 DNA is TGTGCCATCAAGAAGCGGGACTCCTACGAGCAGTACTTC.

This clonotype was detected only a few times. The chain employs TRBV6-2 or TRBV6-3 and TRBJ2-5; D remains unclear. Looked up from germline, CDR1 is MNHEY and CDR2 is SVGEGT. V gave up 2 bases and J gave up 8 bases, with 12 bases separating them. The CDR3 covers 13 residues. The CDR3 reads CASSYDRGQTQYF. CDR3 DNA: TGTGCCAGCAGTTACGATCGTGGCCAAACCCAGTACTTC.

This clonotype was counted at least ten times. The chain links TRBV6-5 to TRBJ2-5; D perhaps matches TRBD2 (5 bases). CDR3 length equals 16 residues. Germline CDR1 and CDR2: MNHEY and SVGAGI. V shed 6 bases and J shed 3 bases, with 20 bases lying between them. The CDR3 DNA sequence: TGTGCCAGCAGCCGCGGGCCTTTTATTGGGAAAGAGACCCAGTACTTC. Translating gives CASSRGPFIGKETQYF.

This clonotype was counted a few times. J is TRBJ2-7 and V is TRBV29-1; weak D call: TRBD1 (6 bases). The CDR3 totals 9 residues. Germline V gene data show CDR1 as SQVTM and CDR2 as ANQGSEA. For the CDR3, the DNA is TGCGGAGCAGGGGACGAGCAGTACGTC. It translates to CGAGDEQYV.

J is TRBJ1-2 and V is TRBV6-5; 7 positions match TRBD1. The length of the CDR3 is 12 residues. Unmatched junction bases numbered 8, after V lost 2 bases and J lost 14 bases. Germline V CDR1 and CDR2: MNHEY, SVGAGI. The CDR3 protein is CASSYPTGERTF. In DNA form, the CDR3 reads TGTGCCAGCAGTTACCCCACAGGGGAAAGGACCTTC.

This clonotype was seen many times. The rearrangement joins TRBV5-1 to TRBJ2-3; the match to TRBD2 covers 13 bases. This CDR3 is built from 14 residues. V lost 5 bases to trimming and J lost 4 bases; unmatched junction nucleotides: 1. Germline loops: CDR1 SGHRS, CDR2 YFSETQ. Written as DNA, the CDR3 is TGCGCCAGCAGACTAGCGGGGGGGCCAGATACGCAGTATTTT. Translation: CASRLAGGPDTQYF.

The rearrangement uses TRBV12-3 or TRBV12-4 and TRBJ2-5, with D maybe TRBD2 (6 bases). Trimming took off 2 bases at V and 9 bases at J, with 7 bases between the two ends. CDR3 size: 11 residues. Written as DNA, the CDR3 is TGTGCCAGCAGTTTAACGGGGGCCCAGTACTTC. It codes for CASSLTGAQYF.

This chain uses TRBV5-1 with TRBJ2-3; D gene uncertain. Germline V gene sequence: CDR1 SGHRS, CDR2 YFSETQ. V dropped 0 bases and J dropped 1 base, with 12 bases sitting between them. There are 16 residues in the CDR3. The DNA for the CDR3 is TGCGCCAGCAGCTTGGCCTCGGCAGGCGGCACAGATACGCAGTATTTT. Its protein product is CASSLASAGGTDTQYF. The full variable domain, completed using reference TRBV5-1 and TRBJ2-3, is KAGVTQTPRYLIKTRGQQVTLSCSPISGHRSVSWYQQTPGQGLQFLFEYFSETQRNKGNFPGRFSGRQFSNSRSEMNVSTLELGDSALYLCASSLASAGGTDTQYFGPGTRLTVL.

V is TRBV5-1 and J is TRBJ1-2; possibly TRBD1 for D (5 bases). This CDR3 has 14 amino acids. Germline lookup yields CDR1 SGHRS and CDR2 YFSETQ. V shed 3 bases and J shed 0 bases, with 9 bases lying between them. CDR3 amino acids: CASSSDNPNYGYTF. The CDR3 coding sequence is TGCGCCAGCAGCTCGGACAATCCTAACTATGGCTACACCTTC. Using reference TRBV5-1 and TRBJ1-2 for the parts outside the CDR3, the full variable domain is KAGVTQTPRYLIKTRGQQVTLSCSPISGHRSVSWYQQTPGQGLQFLFEYFSETQRNKGNFPGRFSGRQFSNSRSEMNVSTLELGDSALYLCASSSDNPNYGYTFGSGTRLTVV.

V usage is TRBV6-6 and J usage is TRBJ2-7, with a tentative D call TRBD1 (6 bases). V was pared by 7 bases and J by 2 bases, with 18 bases between. This CDR3 is built from 15 residues. Germline lookup yields CDR1 MNHNY and CDR2 SVGAGI (reference sequence). CDR3: CASKEGGPRTYEQYF. In nucleotides, the CDR3 is TGTGCCAGCAAAGAAGGGGGACCAAGGACCTACGAGCAGTACTTC.

The chain joins TRBV19 to TRBJ1-1; D gene uncertain. Germline CDR1 reads LNHDA; CDR2 reads SQIVND (reference sequence). The CDR3 runs to 12 residues. V was cut by 7 bases and J by 4 bases, with 10 bases left in between. CDR3 region: CASTLDATEAFF. CDR3 sequence (DNA): TGTGCCAGTACCCTGGACGCCACTGAAGCTTTCTTT.

Only a few counts were recorded for this clonotype. The chain has TRBV5-1 and TRBJ1-2, with a weak D call TRBD1 (5 bases). The germline gives CDR1 SGHRS, CDR2 YFSETQ. The CDR3 covers 14 residues. V was cut by 2 bases and J by 0 bases, with 8 bases left in between. The CDR3 coding sequence is TGCGCCAGCAGCTTCGGGGGAACTAACTATGGCTACACCTTC. Translating it yields CASSFGGTNYGYTF. Using reference TRBV5-1 and TRBJ1-2 for the parts outside the CDR3, the full variable domain is KAGVTQTPRYLIKTRGQQVTLSCSPISGHRSVSWYQQTPGQGLQFLFEYFSETQRNKGNFPGRFSGRQFSNSRSEMNVSTLELGDSALYLCASSFGGTNYGYTFGSGTRLTVV.

The CDR3 DNA follows: TGTGCCAGCAGTTACCGGAAATACCGGGGTGAAAAACTGTTTTTT. Translating gives CASSYRKYRGEKLFF. J is TRBJ1-4 and V is TRBV6-5; D gene uncertain. The CDR3 has 15 amino acids. CDR1 and CDR2 from the germline V gene are MNHEY and SVGAGI. V lost 2 bases and J lost 7, with 14 bases in between.

The V gene is TRBV28, the J gene TRBJ2-1; D is possibly TRBD2 (7 bases). V was clipped by 3 bases and J by 9 bases, with 15 bases between them. CDR3 size: 14 residues. The V gene's germline CDR1 is MDHEN and CDR2 SYDVKM. CDR3 coding DNA: TGTGCCAGCAGTTTTGGCGGGGGCTTCGGTGAGCAGTTCTTC. Translated, it gives CASSFGGGFGEQFF.

The J gene is TRBJ1-1, the V gene TRBV29-1, with D possibly being TRBD1 (6 bases). V was trimmed by 7 bases and J by 0 bases, leaving 12 bases between them. The CDR3 covers 13 residues. The germline CDR1 and CDR2 sequences are SQVTM and ANQGSEA. The CDR3 protein is CSGGQRLNTEAFF. The CDR3 DNA reads TGCAGCGGAGGACAGCGTTTGAACACTGAAGCTTTCTTT.

This chain links TRBV3-1 with TRBJ2-5; a possible D gene is TRBD1 (6 bases). This CDR3 spans 15 amino acids. Germline V gene sequence: CDR1 LGHDT, CDR2 YNNKEL (reference sequence). V was trimmed by 1 base and J by 3 bases, leaving 12 bases between them. The CDR3 DNA follows: TGTGCCAGCAGCCAAGGATCAGGGGCGAAAGAGACCCAGTACTTC. It translates to CASSQGSGAKETQYF.

V usage is TRBV6-2 or TRBV6-3 and J usage is TRBJ2-5; 8 bases align to TRBD2. Looked up from germline, CDR1 is MNHEY and CDR2 is SVGEGT. The CDR3 has 22 residues. With V trimmed by 0 bases and J by 4 bases, 25 bases remained unmatched. The CDR3 spells CASSYSIRGHRRSGGLSETQYF. For the CDR3, the DNA is TGTGCCAGCAGTTACTCGATCCGGGGACATAGAAGGAGCGGGGGCCTATCAGAGACCCAGTACTTC.

This chain connects TRBV6-5 to TRBJ2-1, with 7 bases that match TRBD1. Germline loops: CDR1 MNHEY, CDR2 SVGAGI. The V gene end was trimmed by 5 bases and the J gene end by 0 bases; junction bases not matched to a gene: 7. CDR3 length: 16 residues. CDR3 coding DNA: TGTGCCAGCAGTCGATACAGGGGAATCTCCTACAATGAGCAGTTCTTC. It specifies CASSRYRGISYNEQFF.